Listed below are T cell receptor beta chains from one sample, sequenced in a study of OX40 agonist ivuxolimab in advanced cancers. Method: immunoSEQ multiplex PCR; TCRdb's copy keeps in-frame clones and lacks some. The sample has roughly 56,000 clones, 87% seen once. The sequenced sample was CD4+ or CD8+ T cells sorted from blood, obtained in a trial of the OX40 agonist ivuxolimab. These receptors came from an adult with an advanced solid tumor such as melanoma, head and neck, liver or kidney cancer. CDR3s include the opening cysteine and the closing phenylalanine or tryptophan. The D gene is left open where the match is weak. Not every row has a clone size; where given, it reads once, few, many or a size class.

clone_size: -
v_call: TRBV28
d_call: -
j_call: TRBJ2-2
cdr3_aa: CASSPAPGGPARRGELFF
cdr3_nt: TGTGCCAGCAGTCCTGCCCCCGGAGGCCCAGCAAGGCGGGGGGAGCTGTTTTTT

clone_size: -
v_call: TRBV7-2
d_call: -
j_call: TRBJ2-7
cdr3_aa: CASSYAVSRGISYEQYF
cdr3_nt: TGTGCCAGCAGCTATGCGGTCTCTAGGGGGATCTCCTACGAGCAGTACTTC

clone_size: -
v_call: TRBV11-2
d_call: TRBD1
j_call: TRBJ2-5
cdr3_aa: CASSLDGTGGETQYF
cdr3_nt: TGTGCCAGCAGCTTAGACGGGACAGGGGGCGAGACCCAGTACTTC

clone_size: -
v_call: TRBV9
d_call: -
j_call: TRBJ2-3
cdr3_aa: CASSAQPWGEDTQYF
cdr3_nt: TGTGCCAGCAGCGCCCAGCCATGGGGGGAAGATACGCAGTATTTT

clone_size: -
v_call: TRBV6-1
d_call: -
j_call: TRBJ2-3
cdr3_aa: CASRRVSTDTQYF
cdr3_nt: TGTGCCAGCCGCAGGGTAAGCACAGATACGCAGTATTTT

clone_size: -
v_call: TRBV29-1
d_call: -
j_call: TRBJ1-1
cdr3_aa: CSASNLVGGTEAFF
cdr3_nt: TGCAGCGCCTCTAATCTGGTGGGGGGGACTGAAGCTTTCTTT

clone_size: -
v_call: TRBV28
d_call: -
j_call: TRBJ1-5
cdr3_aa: CASSLGGRYQPQHF
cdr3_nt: TGTGCCAGCAGTTTGGGGGGGCGATATCAGCCCCAGCATTTT

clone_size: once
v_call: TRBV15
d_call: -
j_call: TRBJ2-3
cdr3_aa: CATTLDGRAHTDTQYF
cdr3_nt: TGTGCCACCACCCTTGATGGCAGGGCACACACAGATACGCAGTATTTT

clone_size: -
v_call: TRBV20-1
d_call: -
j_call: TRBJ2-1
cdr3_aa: CSAREAYEQFF
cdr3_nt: TGCAGTGCTAGAGAGGCTTATGAGCAGTTCTTC

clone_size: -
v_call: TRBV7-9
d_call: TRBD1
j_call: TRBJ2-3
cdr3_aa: CASRRTGTPDTQYF
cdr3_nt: TGTGCCAGCAGACGGACAGGGACCCCAGATACGCAGTATTTT

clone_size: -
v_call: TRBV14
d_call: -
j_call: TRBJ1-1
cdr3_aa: CASSQVKGTEAFF
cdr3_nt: TGTGCCAGCAGCCAAGTCAAGGGCACTGAAGCTTTCTTT

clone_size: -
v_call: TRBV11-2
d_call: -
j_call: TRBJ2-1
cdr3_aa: CASTANSYNEQFF
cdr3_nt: TGTGCCAGCACGGCTAATTCCTACAATGAGCAGTTCTTC

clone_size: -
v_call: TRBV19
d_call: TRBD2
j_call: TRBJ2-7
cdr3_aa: CASSIKLAAYEQYF
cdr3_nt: TGTGCCAGTAGTATAAAACTAGCGGCCTACGAGCAGTACTTC

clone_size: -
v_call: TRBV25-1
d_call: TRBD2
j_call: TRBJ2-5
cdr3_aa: CASRSRVGGTQETQYF
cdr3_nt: TGTGCCAGCAGATCCCGAGTCGGGGGGACTCAAGAGACCCAGTACTTC

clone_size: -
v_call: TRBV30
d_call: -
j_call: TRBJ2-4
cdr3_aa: CAWSVLGSGNIQYF
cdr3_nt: TGTGCCTGGAGTGTACTGGGGTCCGGGAACATTCAGTACTTC

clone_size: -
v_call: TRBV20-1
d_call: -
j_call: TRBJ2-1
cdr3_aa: CSASLGEQFF
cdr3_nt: TGCAGTGCTAGCCTGGGGGAGCAGTTCTTC

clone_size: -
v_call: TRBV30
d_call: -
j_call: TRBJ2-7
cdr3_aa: CAWRGIGYEQYF
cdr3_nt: TGTGCCTGGAGAGGAATAGGCTACGAGCAGTACTTC

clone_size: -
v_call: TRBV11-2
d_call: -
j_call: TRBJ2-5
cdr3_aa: CASSLFGPGTWQETQYF
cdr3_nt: TGTGCCAGCAGCTTATTCGGGCCCGGGACATGGCAAGAGACCCAGTACTTC

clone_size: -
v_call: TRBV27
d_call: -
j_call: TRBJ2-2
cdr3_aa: CASSKGDRTGELFF
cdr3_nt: TGCGCCAGCAGCAAGGGGGATAGGACCGGGGAGCTGTTTTTT

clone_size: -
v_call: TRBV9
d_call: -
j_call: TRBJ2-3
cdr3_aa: CASSAAGSPSTDTQYF
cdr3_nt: TGTGCCAGCAGCGCGGCAGGGTCTCCTTCCACAGATACGCAGTATTTT

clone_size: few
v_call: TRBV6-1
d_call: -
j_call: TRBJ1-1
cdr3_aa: CASSGADTEAFF
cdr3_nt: TGTGCCAGCAGTGGGGCGGACACTGAAGCTTTCTTT

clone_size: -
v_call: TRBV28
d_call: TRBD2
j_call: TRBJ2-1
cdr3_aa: CASSPRASGSFRYNEQFF
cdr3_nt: TGTGCCAGCAGTCCCCGGGCTAGCGGGAGTTTTAGGTACAATGAGCAGTTCTTC

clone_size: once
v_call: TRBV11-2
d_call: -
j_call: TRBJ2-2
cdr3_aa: CASSFGTGDSKTGELFF
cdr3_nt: TGTGCCAGCAGCTTCGGGACCGGGGACTCAAAGACCGGGGAGCTGTTTTTT

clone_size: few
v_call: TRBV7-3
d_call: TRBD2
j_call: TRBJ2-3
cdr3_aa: CASSFFSGRGTDTQYF
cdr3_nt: TGTGCCAGCAGCTTTTTTAGCGGGAGAGGCACAGATACGCAGTATTTT

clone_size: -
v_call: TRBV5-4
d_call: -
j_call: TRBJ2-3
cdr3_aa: CASSSVATDTQYF
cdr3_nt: TGTGCCAGCAGCAGTGTTGCCACAGATACGCAGTATTTT

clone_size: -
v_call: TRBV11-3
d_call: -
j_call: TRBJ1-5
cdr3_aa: CASSSTGNQPQHF
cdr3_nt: TGTGCCAGCAGCTCAACGGGGAATCAGCCCCAGCATTTT

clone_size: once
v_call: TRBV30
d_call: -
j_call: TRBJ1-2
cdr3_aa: CAWSPLYYGYTF
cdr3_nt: TGTGCCTGGAGTCCTCTATACTATGGCTACACCTTC

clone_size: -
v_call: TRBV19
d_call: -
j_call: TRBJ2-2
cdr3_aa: CASRRQGAGTGELFF
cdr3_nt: TGTGCCAGTAGAAGACAGGGAGCGGGCACCGGGGAGCTGTTTTTT

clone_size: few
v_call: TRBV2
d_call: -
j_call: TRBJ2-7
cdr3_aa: CASNRDRSYEQYF
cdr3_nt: TGTGCCAGTAATAGGGACCGCTCCTACGAGCAGTACTTC

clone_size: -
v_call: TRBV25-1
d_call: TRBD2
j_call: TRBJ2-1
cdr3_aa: CASSEWGAGGGNEQFF
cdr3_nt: TGTGCCAGCAGTGAATGGGGGGCGGGAGGAGGGAATGAGCAGTTCTTC

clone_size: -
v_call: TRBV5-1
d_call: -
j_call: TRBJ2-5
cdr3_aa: CASSASRVPETQYF
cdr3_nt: TGCGCCAGCAGCGCGAGTCGGGTTCCAGAGACCCAGTACTTC

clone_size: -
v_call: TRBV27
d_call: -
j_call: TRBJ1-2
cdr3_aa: CASSLPGGGYTF
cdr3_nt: TGTGCCAGCAGTTTACCCGGGGGCGGCTACACCTTC

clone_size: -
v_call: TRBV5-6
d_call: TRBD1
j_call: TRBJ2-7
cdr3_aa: CASSWGTGSSYEQYF
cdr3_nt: TGTGCCAGCAGCTGGGGGACAGGGAGCTCCTACGAGCAGTACTTC

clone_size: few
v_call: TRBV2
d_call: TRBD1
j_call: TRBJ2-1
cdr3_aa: CASSGTGGLNEQFF
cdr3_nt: TGTGCCAGCAGTGGGACAGGGGGCTTAAATGAGCAGTTCTTC

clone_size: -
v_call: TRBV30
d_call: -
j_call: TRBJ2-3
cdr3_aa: CAWSPLMGSTDTQYF
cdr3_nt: TGTGCCTGGAGTCCCCTAATGGGAAGCACAGATACGCAGTATTTT